What follows is one T cell receptor beta chain and its context. This sample was taken from a study of PD-L1 blockade in urothelial cancer. Study background: Beginning in the mid-2010s, patients received atezolizumab, given as 1,200 mg intravenously every 3 weeks. When blood samples were assessed, the median T cell count was 141,255. Male sex and bladder-origin urothelial cancer characterized about 90% of the 29 patients. Prior chemotherapy ranged from 0 to 3 regimens per patient.

The CDR3 extends over 15 amino acids. Looked up from germline, CDR1 is SGHRS and CDR2 is YFSETQ. The ends lost 1 base at V and 1 base at J; junction bases unmatched: 2. Assay used: immunoSEQ multiplex PCR; TCRdb lists only in-frame clones, some missing. The sample includes some 50,000 clones, around 82% of them seen just once. Documented time point: peripheral blood 6 weeks after treatment start. The chain recombines TRBV5-1 with TRBJ2-3, with 8 nucleotides matching TRBD2. The specimen comprised PBMCs, sampled around atezolizumab (anti-PD-L1) treatment. The clonotype was recovered from a man over 45 with urothelial cancer. The DNA of the CDR3 is TGCGCCAGCAGCTTGACGACTAGCGGCACAGATACGCAGTATTTT. Its translation is CASSLTTSGTDTQYF.